These 5 T cell receptor beta chains share one sample of origin, sequenced in a study of regulatory T cells in long-lasting Graves disease. With iRepertoire HTBI primers and Arm-PCR of CDR3 regions, TCR beta libraries were built. TCRdb reprocessed the multiplex PCR reads via MiXCR and lists one record per CDR3 protein. The sample has hundreds of thousands of distinct CDR3 sequences, around 30% seen once. Time point given: persistent/refractory GD, antithyroid drugs over 5 years with positive TRAb. From PBMCs, RNA was extracted and then used to make the TCR library. Sequencing was performed on peripheral blood mononuclear cells (PBMCs), taken when the disease was refractory, from a patient treated with antithyroid drugs. These receptors were collected from a female donor with Graves disease.

This clonotype has just a few counts. The chain has TRBV6-5 and TRBJ2-7, with D uncertain. Germline V CDR1 and CDR2: MNHEY, SVGAGI. CDR3 size: 18 residues. Trimming took 0 bases from V and 3 from J, leaving 21 bases between them. In DNA form, the CDR3 reads TGTGCCAGCAGTTACTCCCCGGGTCTAGAAAAGGGAAACTACGAGCAGTACTTC. This codes for CASSYSPGLEKGNYEQYF.

A few counts support this clonotype. V gene TRBV6-2 or TRBV6-3 combines with J gene TRBJ2-7; no firm D call. CDR1 is MNHEY, CDR2 SVGEGT, per germline. Trimming removed 3 bases from V and 6 bases from J, with 15 bases in between. CDR3 size: 14 residues. The CDR3 DNA reads TGTGCCAGCAGTTATGCTGCCGGGCCTAGCGAGCAGTACTTC. Translated, it gives CASSYAAGPSEQYF.

This clonotype was seen more than once but under ten times. This rearrangement joins TRBV11-2 to TRBJ1-2; D may be TRBD1 (5 bases). Germline-derived CDR1 and CDR2 are SGHAT and FQNNGV. The CDR3 is 17 residues long. Trimming took 1 base from V and 8 from J, leaving 23 bases between them. The CDR3 region has the DNA TGTGCCAGCAGCTTAGTAGGGGAACAGGATTTTATATGGGGCTACACCTTC. As protein: CASSLVGEQDFIWGYTF.

This clonotype appeared a few times. This chain links TRBV19 with TRBJ1-5; 7 nucleotides agree with TRBD1. Germline V gives CDR1 LNHDA, CDR2 SQIVND (reference sequence). The CDR3 sequence is 14 residues long. The V and J ends lost 1 base and 6 bases, in that order; junction bases with no gene match: 3. CDR3 nucleotide sequence: TGTGCCAGTAGTATAGTCTCAGGGGGTCAGCCCCAGCATTTT. It translates to CASSIVSGGQPQHF.

This clonotype was counted many times. V gene TRBV6-1 combines with J gene TRBJ1-1; no definite D call. CDR1 is MNHNS and CDR2 is SASEGT in the germline V gene. The V end lost 8 bases, the J end lost 2 bases, and 12 bases lay between the germline ends. The CDR3 is 13 amino acids. CDR3 in amino acids: CASFQGGNTEAFF. In DNA, the CDR3 is TGTGCCAGCTTTCAAGGTGGTAACACTGAAGCTTTCTTT.